One and the same sample provided the 11 T cell receptor beta chains below, sequenced in a study of blood T cell repertoires in COVID-19. Produced via immunoSEQ multiplex PCR; TCRdb's table is partial and in-frame only. The sample has about 350,000 clones, more than 75% seen once. What was sequenced was peripheral blood. The source of these receptors is a woman in her forties or fifties with COVID-19, enrolled during active disease.

V usage is TRBV20-1 and J usage is TRBJ2-5; 8 bases line up with TRBD2. Germline V gene lookup returns CDR1 DFQATT and CDR2 SNEGSKA (reference sequence). The length of the CDR3 is 15 residues. V gave up 3 bases and J gave up 2 bases; unmatched junction bases: 8. The CDR3 protein is CSASRTSGIQETQYF. In nucleotides, the CDR3 is TGCAGTGCTAGTCGCACTAGCGGAATTCAAGAGACCCAGTACTTC.

This chain connects TRBV7-9 to TRBJ2-2, with D tentatively TRBD1 (7 bases). CDR3 length: 16 amino acids. The germline V gene has CDR1 SEHNR and CDR2 FQNEAQ (reference sequence). Trimming removed 5 bases at V and 7 bases at J, with 20 bases between. The CDR3: CASSPGETGRGGELFF. DNA for the CDR3: TGTGCCAGCAGCCCCGGAGAGACAGGGCGGGGCGGGGAGCTGTTTTTT.

The V and J genes are TRBV7-9 and TRBJ1-1; D is unclear. The V gene lost 1 base and the J gene lost 2 bases, with 8 bases spanning the gap. The CDR3 consists of 14 residues. Per germline, CDR1 SEHNR and CDR2 FQNEAQ (reference sequence). The CDR3 protein is CASSLGQINTEAFF. The CDR3 region has the DNA TGTGCCAGCAGCTTAGGCCAGATAAACACTGAAGCTTTCTTT.

The chain uses TRBV5-5 and TRBJ1-4; tentatively, D is TRBD1 (5 bases). Germline CDR1 SGHKS, CDR2 YYEKEE (reference sequence). Deletions cut 4 bases from V and 7 bases from J, with 26 bases between. The length of the CDR3 is 18 residues. CDR3 residues: CASSTGGVHRNLIEKLFF. For the CDR3, the DNA is TGTGCCAGCAGCACCGGTGGGGTTCACAGGAACCTAATTGAAAAACTGTTTTTT.

The genes are TRBV6-1 and TRBJ1-4; D not certain. V lost 1 base, J lost 0 bases, and 6 bases lay in between. The CDR3 covers 15 residues. Germline loops: CDR1 MNHNS, CDR2 SASEGT. The CDR3 here is CASSEDQSTNEKLFF. In nucleotides, the CDR3 is TGTGCCAGCAGTGAAGACCAGTCAACTAATGAAAAACTGTTTTTT.

In this sample, this clone turned up many times. Different DNA sequences within this sample yield the same CDR3. The chain is built from TRBV5-4 and TRBJ2-1, with D perhaps matching TRBD2 (6 bases). Trimming stripped 2 bases from V and 6 bases from J, with 9 bases between. Per the germline V gene, CDR1 is SGHNT and CDR2 is YYREEE (reference sequence). The CDR3 has 13 amino acids. The CDR3 DNA follows: TGTGCCAGCAGCTTAAGGGGAGGCAATGAGCAGTTCTTC. Translation gives CASSLRGGNEQFF.

J is TRBJ1-1 and V is TRBV12-3 or TRBV12-4; 8 nucleotides line up with TRBD1. This CDR3 comprises 13 residues. Trimming took 5 bases from V and 7 from J; bases not matched to a gene: 6. The CDR3 nucleotides are TGTGCCAGCAGTCCATACAGGGGGATTGAAGCTTTCTTT. Its protein product is CASSPYRGIEAFF.

The chain has TRBV5-4 and TRBJ2-2; TRBD2 might be the D (5 bases). The ends were cut back, 3 bases at V and 4 bases at J, with 16 bases in the middle. Per the germline V gene, CDR1 is SGHNT and CDR2 is YYREEE (reference sequence). The CDR3 is made up of 16 amino acids. CDR3 nucleotides: TGTGCCAGCAGCTCTACTAGGCCCACGGGCACCGGGGAGCTGTTTTTT. It translates to CASSSTRPTGTGELFF.

V and J are TRBV21-1 and TRBJ2-3; whether TRBD2, the table's D call, matches the DNA was not checked. TRBV21-1 is given as a pseudogene. This CDR3 spans 16 amino acids. The CDR3 bases are TGTGCCAGCAGCAACCCTCGGGGTGGGGGCACAGATACGCAGTATTTT. As protein: CASSNPRGGGTDTQYF.

The chain is built from TRBV7-6 and TRBJ2-7, with TRBD1 matching 9 bases. With V trimmed by 1 base and J by 3 bases, 7 bases remained unmatched. CDR1 is SGHVS, CDR2 FNYEAQ, per germline. The CDR3 contains 16 residues. CDR3 coding DNA: TGTGCCAGCAGCTTAGGGGTCCCGACAGGGGGCTACGAGCAGTACTTC. Translating gives CASSLGVPTGGYEQYF.

J is TRBJ2-2 and V is TRBV3-1 (or the pseudogene TRBV3-2), with D maybe TRBD2 (6 bases). V was pared by 6 bases and J by 0 bases, with 11 bases between. Germline V gene lookup returns CDR1 LGHDT and CDR2 YNNKEL (reference sequence). The CDR3 runs 15 residues. The DNA of the CDR3 is TGTGCCAGCAGTCCGGGACTCCCGAACACCGGGGAGCTGTTTTTT. Translating gives CASSPGLPNTGELFF.